This TCR beta chain was captured by sequencing in a study of T cell repertoires in cytomegalovirus infection. TCRdb reprocessed the reads with MiXCR, giving one entry per CDR3 protein. Found here are some 130,000 distinct CDR3 sequences, more than 20% of them singletons; the top ten hold about 37%. On this clonotype itself: The antigen remains undetermined.

Germline assignment: CDR1 DFQATT and CDR2 SNEGSKA (reference sequence). There are 14 residues in the CDR3. The ends lost 5 bases at V and 1 base at J; junction bases unmatched: 4. This sequence originates from a human donor in good health (CMV status not recorded). Some clones in this sample may be carry-over from other donors' samples. Sequencing input: PBMCs, sequenced either directly or after in vitro stimulation (not recorded which). The chain joins TRBV20-1 to TRBJ2-7; 11 nucleotides match TRBD2. In DNA form, the CDR3 reads TGCAGTGCTGAACTAGCGGGAGTTTCCTACGAGCAGTACTTC. Translation: CSAELAGVSYEQYF.